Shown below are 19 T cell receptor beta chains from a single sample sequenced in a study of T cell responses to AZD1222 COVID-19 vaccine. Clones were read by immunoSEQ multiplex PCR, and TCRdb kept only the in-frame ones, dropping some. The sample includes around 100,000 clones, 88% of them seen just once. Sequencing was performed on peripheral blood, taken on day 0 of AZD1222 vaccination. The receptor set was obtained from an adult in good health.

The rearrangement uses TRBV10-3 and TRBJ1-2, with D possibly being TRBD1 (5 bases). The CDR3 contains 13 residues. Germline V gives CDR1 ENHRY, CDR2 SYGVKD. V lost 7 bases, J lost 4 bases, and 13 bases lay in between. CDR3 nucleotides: TGTGCCATCAAACGGGAGGGACCCTATGGCTACACCTTC. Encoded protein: CAIKREGPYGYTF.

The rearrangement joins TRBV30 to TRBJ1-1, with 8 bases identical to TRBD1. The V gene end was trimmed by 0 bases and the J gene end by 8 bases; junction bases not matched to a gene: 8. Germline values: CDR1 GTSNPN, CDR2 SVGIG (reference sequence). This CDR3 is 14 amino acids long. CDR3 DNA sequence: TGTGCCTGGAGTGTAACAGGGGGTTTAACCGAAGCTTTCTTT. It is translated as CAWSVTGGLTEAFF.

The CDR3 sequence: CAWSVPGFKYEQYF. In DNA, the CDR3 is TGTGCCTGGAGTGTACCAGGTTTCAAGTACGAGCAGTACTTC. The chain uses TRBV30 and TRBJ2-7, with D uncertain. With 0 bases removed from V and 4 bases from J, the gap between germline ends came to 13 bases. CDR3 size: 14 residues. CDR1 is GTSNPN and CDR2 is SVGIG in the germline V gene (reference sequence).

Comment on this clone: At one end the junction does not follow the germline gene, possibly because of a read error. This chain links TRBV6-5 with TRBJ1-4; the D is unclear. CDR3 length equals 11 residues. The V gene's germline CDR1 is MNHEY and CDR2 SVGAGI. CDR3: CASSSSESADF. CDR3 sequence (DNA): TGTGCCAGCAGTTCCTCAGAGAGCGCCGATTTT.

The CDR3 loop is CASSLSSWGSGTEAFF. The CDR3 DNA reads as TGTGCCAGCAGCTTAAGTTCTTGGGGGTCCGGCACTGAAGCTTTCTTT. The chain has TRBV11-1 and TRBJ1-1; possible D gene TRBD1, 5 bases. Germline values: CDR1 SGHAT, CDR2 FQDESV (reference sequence). The CDR3 has 16 residues. Trimming removed 2 bases from V and 4 bases from J, with 17 bases in between. Full variable domain (rest looked up from reference TRBV11-1 and TRBJ1-1): EAEVAQSPRYKITEKSQAVAFWCDPISGHATLYWYRQILGQGPELLVQFQDESVVDDSQLPKDRFSAERLKGVDSTLKIQPAELGDSAMYLCASSLSSWGSGTEAFFGQGTRLTVV.

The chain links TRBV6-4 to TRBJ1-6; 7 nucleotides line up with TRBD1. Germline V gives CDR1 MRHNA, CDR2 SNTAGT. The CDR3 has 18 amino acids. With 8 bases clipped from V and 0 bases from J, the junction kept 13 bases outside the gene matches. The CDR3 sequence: CASLPGTEALSYNSPLHF. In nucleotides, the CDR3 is TGTGCCAGCTTACCCGGGACAGAGGCCCTCTCCTATAATTCACCCCTCCACTTT.

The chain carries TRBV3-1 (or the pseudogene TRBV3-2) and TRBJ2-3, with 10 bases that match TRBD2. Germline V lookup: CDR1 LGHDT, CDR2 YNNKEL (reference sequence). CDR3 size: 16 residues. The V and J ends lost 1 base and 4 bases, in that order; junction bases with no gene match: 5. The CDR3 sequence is CASSQVASGSADTQYF. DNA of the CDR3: TGTGCCAGCAGCCAAGTAGCTAGCGGGAGCGCAGATACGCAGTATTTT.

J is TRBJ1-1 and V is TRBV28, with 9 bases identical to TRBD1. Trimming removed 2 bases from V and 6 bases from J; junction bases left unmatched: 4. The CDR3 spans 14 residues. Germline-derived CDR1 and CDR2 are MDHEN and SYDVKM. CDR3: CASSLGTGLAEAFF. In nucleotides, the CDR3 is TGTGCCAGCAGTTTAGGGACAGGGTTAGCTGAAGCTTTCTTT.

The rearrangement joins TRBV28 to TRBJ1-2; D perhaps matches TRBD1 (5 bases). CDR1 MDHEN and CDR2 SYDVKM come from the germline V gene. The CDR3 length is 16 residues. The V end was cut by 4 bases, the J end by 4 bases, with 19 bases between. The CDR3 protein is CASSSPSTARSYGYTF. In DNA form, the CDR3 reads TGTGCCAGCAGTTCCCCCTCGACAGCCCGGAGCTATGGCTACACCTTC.

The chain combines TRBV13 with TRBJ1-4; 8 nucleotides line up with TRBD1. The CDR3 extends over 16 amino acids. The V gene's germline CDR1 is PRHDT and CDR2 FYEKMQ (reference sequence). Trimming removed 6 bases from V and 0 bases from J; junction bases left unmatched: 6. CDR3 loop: CASSRTGIATNEKLFF. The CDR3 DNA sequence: TGTGCCAGCAGTAGGACAGGGATTGCAACTAATGAAAAACTGTTTTTT.

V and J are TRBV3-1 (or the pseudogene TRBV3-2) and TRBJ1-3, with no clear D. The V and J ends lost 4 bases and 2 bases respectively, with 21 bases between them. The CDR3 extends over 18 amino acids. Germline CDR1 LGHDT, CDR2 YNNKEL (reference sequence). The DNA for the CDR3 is TGTGCCAGCAGCCGGCCCTTTGAGTCTCCGGTCACTGGAAACACCATATATTTT. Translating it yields CASSRPFESPVTGNTIYF.

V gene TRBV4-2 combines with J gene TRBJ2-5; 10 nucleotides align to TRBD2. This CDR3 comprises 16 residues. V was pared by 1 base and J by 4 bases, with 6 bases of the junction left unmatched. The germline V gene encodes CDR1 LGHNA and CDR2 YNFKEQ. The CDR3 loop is CASSQGKREGGETQYF. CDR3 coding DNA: TGTGCCAGCAGCCAAGGGAAGCGGGAGGGGGGAGAGACCCAGTACTTC.

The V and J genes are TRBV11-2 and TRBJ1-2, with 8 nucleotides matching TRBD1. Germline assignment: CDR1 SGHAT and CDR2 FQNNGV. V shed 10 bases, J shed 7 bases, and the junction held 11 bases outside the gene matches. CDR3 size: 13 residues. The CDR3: CATQRQGLVGYTF. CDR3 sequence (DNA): TGTGCCACCCAAAGACAGGGGTTGGTTGGCTACACCTTC.

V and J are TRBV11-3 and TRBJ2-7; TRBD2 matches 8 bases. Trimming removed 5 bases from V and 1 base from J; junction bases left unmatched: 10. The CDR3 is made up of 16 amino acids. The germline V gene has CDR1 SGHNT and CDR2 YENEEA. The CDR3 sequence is CASSPFAGGTSYEQYF. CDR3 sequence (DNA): TGTGCCAGCAGCCCATTCGCGGGAGGCACGTCCTACGAGCAGTACTTC.

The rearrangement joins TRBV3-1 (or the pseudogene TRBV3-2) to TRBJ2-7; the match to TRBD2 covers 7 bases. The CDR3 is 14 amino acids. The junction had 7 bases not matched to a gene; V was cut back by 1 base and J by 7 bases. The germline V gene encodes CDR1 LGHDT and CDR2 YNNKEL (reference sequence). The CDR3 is CASSQGGEGGEQYF. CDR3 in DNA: TGTGCCAGCAGCCAAGGAGGGGAGGGAGGGGAGCAGTACTTC.

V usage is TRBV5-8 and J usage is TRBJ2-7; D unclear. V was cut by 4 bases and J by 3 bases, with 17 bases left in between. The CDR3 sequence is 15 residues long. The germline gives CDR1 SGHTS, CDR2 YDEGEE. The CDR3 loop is CASSQNIGPNYEQYF. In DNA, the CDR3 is TGTGCCAGCAGCCAAAACATCGGGCCCAACTACGAGCAGTACTTC.

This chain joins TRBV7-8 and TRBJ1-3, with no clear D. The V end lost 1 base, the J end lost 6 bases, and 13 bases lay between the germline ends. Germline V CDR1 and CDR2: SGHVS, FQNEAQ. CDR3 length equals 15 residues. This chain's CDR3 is CASSLVVGSANTIYF. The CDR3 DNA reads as TGTGCCAGCAGCTTAGTAGTAGGCTCCGCAAACACCATATATTTT.

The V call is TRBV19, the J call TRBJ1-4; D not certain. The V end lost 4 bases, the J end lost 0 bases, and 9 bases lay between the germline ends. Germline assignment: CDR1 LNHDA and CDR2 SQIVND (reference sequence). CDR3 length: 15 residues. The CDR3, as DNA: TGTGCCAGTAGTACCAACAGTGCAACTAATGAAAAACTGTTTTTT. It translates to CASSTNSATNEKLFF.

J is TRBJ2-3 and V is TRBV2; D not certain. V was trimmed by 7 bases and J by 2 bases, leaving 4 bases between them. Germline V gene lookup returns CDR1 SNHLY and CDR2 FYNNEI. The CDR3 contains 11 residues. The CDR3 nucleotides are TGTGCCAGCACCTTCACAGATACGCAGTATTTT. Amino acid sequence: CASTFTDTQYF.